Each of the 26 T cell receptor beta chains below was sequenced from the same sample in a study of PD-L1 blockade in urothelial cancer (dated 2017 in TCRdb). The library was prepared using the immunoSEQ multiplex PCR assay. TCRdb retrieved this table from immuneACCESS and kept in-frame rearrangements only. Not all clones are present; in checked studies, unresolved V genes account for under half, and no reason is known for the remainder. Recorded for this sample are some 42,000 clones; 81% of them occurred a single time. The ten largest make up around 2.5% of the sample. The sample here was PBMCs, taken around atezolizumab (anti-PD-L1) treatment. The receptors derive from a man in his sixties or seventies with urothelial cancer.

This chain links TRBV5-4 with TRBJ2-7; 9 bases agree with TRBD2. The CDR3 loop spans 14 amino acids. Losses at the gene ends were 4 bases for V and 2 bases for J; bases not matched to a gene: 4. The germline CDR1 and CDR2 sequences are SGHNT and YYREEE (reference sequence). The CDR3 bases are TGTGCCAGCAGCGTTAGCGGGAGTACCTACGAGCAGTACTTC. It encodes CASSVSGSTYEQYF.

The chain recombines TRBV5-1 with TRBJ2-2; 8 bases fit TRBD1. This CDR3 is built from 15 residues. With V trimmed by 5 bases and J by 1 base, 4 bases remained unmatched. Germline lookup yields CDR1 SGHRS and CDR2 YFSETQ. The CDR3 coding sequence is TGCGCCAGCAGTAGACAGGGGCTGAACACCGGGGAGCTGTTTTTT. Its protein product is CASSRQGLNTGELFF.

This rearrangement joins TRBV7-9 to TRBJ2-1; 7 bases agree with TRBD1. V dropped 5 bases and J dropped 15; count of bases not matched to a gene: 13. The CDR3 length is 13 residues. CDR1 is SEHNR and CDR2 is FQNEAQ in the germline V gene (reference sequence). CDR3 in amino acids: CASSPAPGQVLFF. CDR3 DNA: TGTGCCAGCAGCCCAGCCCCTGGACAGGTCCTGTTCTTC.

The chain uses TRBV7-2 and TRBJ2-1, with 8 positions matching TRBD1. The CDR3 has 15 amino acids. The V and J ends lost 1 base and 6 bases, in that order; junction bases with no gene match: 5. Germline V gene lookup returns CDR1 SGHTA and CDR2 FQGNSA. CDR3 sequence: CASSLDRGSSNEQFF. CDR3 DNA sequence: TGTGCCAGCAGCTTAGACAGGGGGAGTAGCAATGAGCAGTTCTTC.

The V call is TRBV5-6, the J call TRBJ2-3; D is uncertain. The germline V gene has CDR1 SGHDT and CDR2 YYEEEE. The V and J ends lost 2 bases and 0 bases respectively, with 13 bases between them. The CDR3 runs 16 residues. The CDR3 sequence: CASSFWPAVSTDTQYF. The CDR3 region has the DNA TGTGCCAGCAGCTTTTGGCCGGCGGTTAGCACAGATACGCAGTATTTT.

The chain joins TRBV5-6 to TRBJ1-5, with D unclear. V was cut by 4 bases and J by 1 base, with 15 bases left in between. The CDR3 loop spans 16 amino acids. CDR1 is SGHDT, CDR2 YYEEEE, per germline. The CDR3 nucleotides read TGTGCCAGCAGCGTCCGGGGTCGGTTCAGCAATCAGCCCCAGCATTTT. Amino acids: CASSVRGRFSNQPQHF.

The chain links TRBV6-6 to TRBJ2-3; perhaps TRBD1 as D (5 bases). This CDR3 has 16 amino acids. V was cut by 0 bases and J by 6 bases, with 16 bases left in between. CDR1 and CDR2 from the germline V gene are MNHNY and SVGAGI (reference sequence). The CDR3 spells CASSYSKARGTDTQYF. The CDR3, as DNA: TGTGCCAGCAGTTACTCGAAAGCTAGGGGAACTGATACGCAGTATTTT.

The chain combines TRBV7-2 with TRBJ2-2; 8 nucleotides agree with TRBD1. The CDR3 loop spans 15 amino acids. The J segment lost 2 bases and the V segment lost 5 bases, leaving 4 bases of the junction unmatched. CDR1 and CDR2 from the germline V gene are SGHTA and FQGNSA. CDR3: CASSIRGPNTGELFF. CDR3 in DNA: TGTGCCAGCAGCATCAGGGGGCCCAACACCGGGGAGCTGTTTTTT.

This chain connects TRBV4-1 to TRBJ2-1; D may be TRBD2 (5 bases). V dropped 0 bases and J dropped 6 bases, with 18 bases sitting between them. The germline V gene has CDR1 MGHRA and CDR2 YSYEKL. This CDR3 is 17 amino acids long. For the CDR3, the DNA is TGCGCCAGCAGCCAAGAAGGCCGGACTTACCGTTCCAATGAGCAGTTCTTC. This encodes CASSQEGRTYRSNEQFF.

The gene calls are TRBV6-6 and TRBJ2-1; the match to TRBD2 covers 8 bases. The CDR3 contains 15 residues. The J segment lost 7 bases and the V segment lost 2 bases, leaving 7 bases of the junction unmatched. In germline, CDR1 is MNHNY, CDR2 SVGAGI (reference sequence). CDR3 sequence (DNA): TGTGCCAGCAGTTACGAAGCGGGAGTAGCAAATGAGCAGTTCTTC. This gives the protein CASSYEAGVANEQFF.

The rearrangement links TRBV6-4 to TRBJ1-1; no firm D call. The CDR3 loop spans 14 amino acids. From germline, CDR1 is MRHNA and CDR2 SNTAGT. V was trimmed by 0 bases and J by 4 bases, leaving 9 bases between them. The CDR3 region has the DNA TGTGCCAGCAGTGACTCTGGGCGGGTCACTGAAGCTTTCTTT. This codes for CASSDSGRVTEAFF.

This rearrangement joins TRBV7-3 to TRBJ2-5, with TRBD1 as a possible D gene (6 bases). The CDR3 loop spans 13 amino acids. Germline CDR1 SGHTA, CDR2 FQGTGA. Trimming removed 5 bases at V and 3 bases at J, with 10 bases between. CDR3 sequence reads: CASSLGQKETQYF. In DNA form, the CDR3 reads TGTGCCAGCAGCCTAGGACAGAAAGAGACCCAGTACTTC. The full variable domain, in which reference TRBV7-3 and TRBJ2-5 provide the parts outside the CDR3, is GAGVSQTPSNKVTEKGKYVELRCDPISGHTALYWYRQSLGQGPEFLIYFQGTGAADDSGLPNDRFFAVRPEGSVSTLKIQRTERGDSAVYLCASSLGQKETQYFGPGTRLLVL.

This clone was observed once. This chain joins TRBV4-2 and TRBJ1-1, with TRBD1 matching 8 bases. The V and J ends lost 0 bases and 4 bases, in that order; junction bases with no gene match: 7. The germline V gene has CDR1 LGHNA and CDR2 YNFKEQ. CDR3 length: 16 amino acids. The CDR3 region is CASSQDTGGGITEAFF. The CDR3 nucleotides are TGTGCCAGCAGCCAAGATACAGGGGGAGGGATCACTGAAGCTTTCTTT.

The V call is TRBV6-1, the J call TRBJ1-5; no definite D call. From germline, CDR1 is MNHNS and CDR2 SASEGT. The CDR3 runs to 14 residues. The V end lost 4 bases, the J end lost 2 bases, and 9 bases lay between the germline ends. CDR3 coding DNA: TGTGCCAGCAGTGCGGGTATCGGCAATCAGCCCCAGCATTTT. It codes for CASSAGIGNQPQHF.

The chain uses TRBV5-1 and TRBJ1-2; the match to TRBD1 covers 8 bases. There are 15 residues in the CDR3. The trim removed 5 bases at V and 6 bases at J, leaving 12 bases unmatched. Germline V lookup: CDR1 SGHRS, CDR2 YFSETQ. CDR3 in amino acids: CASSSTRTGTDGYTF. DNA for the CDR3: TGCGCCAGCAGTTCTACCCGGACAGGGACGGATGGCTACACCTTC.

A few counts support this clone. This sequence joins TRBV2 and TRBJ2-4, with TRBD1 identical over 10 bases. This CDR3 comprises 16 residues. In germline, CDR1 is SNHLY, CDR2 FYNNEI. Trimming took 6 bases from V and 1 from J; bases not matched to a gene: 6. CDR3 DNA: TGTGCCAGCAGAAGGGGACAGGGGTTGGCCAAAAACATTCAGTACTTC. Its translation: CASRRGQGLAKNIQYF.

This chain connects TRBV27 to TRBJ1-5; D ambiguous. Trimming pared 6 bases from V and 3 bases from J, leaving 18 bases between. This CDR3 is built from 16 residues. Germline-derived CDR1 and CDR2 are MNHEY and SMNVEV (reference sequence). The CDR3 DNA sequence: TGTGCCAGCAGGTCCCGAGGGTTTGAAGACAATCAGCCCCAGCATTTT. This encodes CASRSRGFEDNQPQHF.

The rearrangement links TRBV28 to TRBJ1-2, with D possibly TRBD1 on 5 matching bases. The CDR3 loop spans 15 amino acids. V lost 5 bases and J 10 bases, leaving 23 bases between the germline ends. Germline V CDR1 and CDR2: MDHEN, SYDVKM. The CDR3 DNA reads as TGTGCCAGCAGTCCTCGGGGCCGGGGGGACTCTCCCTACACCTTC. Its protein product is CASSPRGRGDSPYTF.

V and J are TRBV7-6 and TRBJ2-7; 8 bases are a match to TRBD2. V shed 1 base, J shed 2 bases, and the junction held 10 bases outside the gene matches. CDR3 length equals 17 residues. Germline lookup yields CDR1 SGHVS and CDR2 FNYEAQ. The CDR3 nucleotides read TGTGCCAGCAGCTTAGGGAGCGGCGGGAGGCCAGCCTACGAGCAGTACTTC. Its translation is CASSLGSGGRPAYEQYF.

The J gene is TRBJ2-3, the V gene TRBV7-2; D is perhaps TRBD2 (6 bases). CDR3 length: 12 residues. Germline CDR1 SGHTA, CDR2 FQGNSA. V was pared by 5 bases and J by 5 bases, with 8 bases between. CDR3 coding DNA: TGTGCCAGCAGCCACGGGGGAGATACGCAGTATTTT. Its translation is CASSHGGDTQYF.

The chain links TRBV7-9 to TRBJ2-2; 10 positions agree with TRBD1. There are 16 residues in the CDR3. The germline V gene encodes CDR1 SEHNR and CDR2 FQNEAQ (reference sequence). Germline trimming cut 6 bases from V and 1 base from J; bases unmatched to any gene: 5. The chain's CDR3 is CASSWGQGLNTGELFF. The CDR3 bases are TGTGCCAGCAGTTGGGGACAGGGGTTGAACACCGGGGAGCTGTTTTTT.

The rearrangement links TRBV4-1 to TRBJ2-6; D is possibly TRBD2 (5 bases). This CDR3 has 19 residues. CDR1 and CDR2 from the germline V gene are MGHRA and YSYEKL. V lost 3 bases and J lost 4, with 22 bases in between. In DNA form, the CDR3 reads TGCGCCAGCAGCCACCTCCCCAACGAGGTACGGGAAGGGGCCAACGTCCTGACTTTC. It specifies CASSHLPNEVREGANVLTF.

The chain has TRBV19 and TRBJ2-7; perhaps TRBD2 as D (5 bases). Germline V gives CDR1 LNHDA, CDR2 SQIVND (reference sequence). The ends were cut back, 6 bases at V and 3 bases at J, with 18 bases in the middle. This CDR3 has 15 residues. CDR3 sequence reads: CASSRSEGGIYEQYF. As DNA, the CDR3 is TGTGCCAGTAGCCGCTCGGAAGGAGGAATCTACGAGCAGTACTTC. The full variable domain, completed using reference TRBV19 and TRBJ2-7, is DGGITQSPKYLFRKEGQNVTLSCEQNLNHDAMYWYRQDPGQGLRLIYYSQIVNDFQKGDIAEGYSVSREKKESFPLTVTSAQKNPTAFYLCASSRSEGGIYEQYFGPGTRLTVT.

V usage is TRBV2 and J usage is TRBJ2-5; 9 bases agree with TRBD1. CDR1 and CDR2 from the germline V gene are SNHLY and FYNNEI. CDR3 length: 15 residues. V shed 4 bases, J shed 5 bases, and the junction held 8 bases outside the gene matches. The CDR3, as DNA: TGTGCCAGCAGTGTGAGTCAACAGGGGGCCGAGACCCAGTACTTC. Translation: CASSVSQQGAETQYF.

CDR3 coding DNA: TGTGCCAGCAGCGCCGCCGGGACAGGGGTCCAAGAGACCCAGTACTTC. This translates into CASSAAGTGVQETQYF. V gene TRBV5-4 combines with J gene TRBJ2-5, with 10 bases matching TRBD1. The CDR3 runs 16 residues. Trimming at V came to 4 bases and at J to 1 base, leaving 7 bases not matched to a gene. Germline CDR1 reads SGHNT; CDR2 reads YYREEE (reference sequence).

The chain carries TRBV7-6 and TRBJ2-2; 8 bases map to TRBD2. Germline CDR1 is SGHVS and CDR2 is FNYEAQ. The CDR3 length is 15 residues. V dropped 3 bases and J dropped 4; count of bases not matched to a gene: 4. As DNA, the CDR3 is TGTGCCAGCAGCTTTGGCGGGAGGCGCACCGGGGAGCTGTTTTTT. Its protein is CASSFGGRRTGELFF.